This T cell receptor (beta chain) appears in the sequencing data of a study of somatic mutations in cytotoxic T cells in rheumatoid arthritis. Repertoires were generated with immunoSEQ multiplex PCR, while TCRdb's copy carries only in-frame clones and drops some. The sample shows approximately 14,000 clones, over 60% of them seen only once. This sequence was found in an adult with rheumatoid arthritis. Sequencing was carried out using CD8+ T cells sorted from blood.

The CDR3 loop reads CASSLGTREQYF. CDR3 DNA sequence: TGTGCCAGCAGCTTAGGTACGCGCGAGCAGTACTTC. V usage is TRBV13 and J usage is TRBJ2-7, with no clear D. The germline V gene encodes CDR1 PRHDT and CDR2 FYEKMQ (reference sequence). This CDR3 region has 12 residues. V lost 0 bases and J lost 6, with 6 bases in between.